A single sample is the source of the 22 T cell receptor beta chains below, sequenced in a study of blood T cell repertoires in COVID-19. Assay: immunoSEQ multiplex PCR; the TCRdb copy retains only in-frame clones and omits some. The table has roughly 200,000 clones, roughly 81% seen once. Input material: peripheral blood. The receptors originated from a woman between 65 and 79 years old with active or convalescent COVID-19.

This clone has a handful of counts. The chain is built from TRBV5-6 and TRBJ1-1; D is unresolved. V was pared by 1 base and J by 0 bases, with 10 bases between. The CDR3 runs to 15 residues. Germline V gene lookup returns CDR1 SGHDT and CDR2 YYEEEE. The CDR3 here is CASSLLSSVNTEAFF. The CDR3 DNA follows: TGTGCCAGCAGCTTGCTTTCCAGCGTGAACACTGAAGCTTTCTTT.

This clone was picked up a small number of times. The rearrangement uses TRBV5-4 and TRBJ1-1; no clear D gene. Germline V gives CDR1 SGHNT, CDR2 YYREEE (reference sequence). Trimming removed 4 bases from V and 1 base from J, with 2 bases in between. The CDR3 sequence is 11 residues long. The CDR3 nucleotides are TGTGCCAGCAGCCAGAACACTGAAGCTTTCTTT. This gives the protein CASSQNTEAFF.

The J gene is TRBJ2-1, the V gene TRBV18, with TRBD2 as a possible D gene (5 bases). V was pared by 2 bases and J by 5 bases, with 13 bases between. Per the germline V gene, CDR1 is KGHSH and CDR2 is LQKENI. The CDR3 is made up of 15 amino acids. The CDR3: CASSPTRIENNEQFF. DNA for the CDR3: TGTGCCAGCTCACCAACTAGAATCGAAAACAATGAGCAGTTCTTC.

The V gene is TRBV18, the J gene TRBJ1-4; 8 bases agree with TRBD1. J gave up 4 bases and V 3 bases, and 4 bases lay outside the gene matches. CDR3 length: 15 residues. CDR1 is KGHSH, CDR2 LQKENI, per germline. CDR3 DNA: TGTGCCAGCTCACCGAAGACAGGGGATAATGAAAAACTGTTTTTT. It encodes CASSPKTGDNEKLFF.

The J gene is TRBJ2-5, the V gene TRBV7-9, with D hard to call. The germline V and J ends were trimmed by 1 base and 0 bases, with 6 bases remaining between them. This CDR3 contains 14 residues. Germline V gene lookup returns CDR1 SEHNR and CDR2 FQNEAQ (reference sequence). In nucleotides, the CDR3 is TGTGCCAGCAGCTTAGTAGGAGACCAAGAGACCCAGTACTTC. Translated, it gives CASSLVGDQETQYF.

The J gene is TRBJ2-1, the V gene TRBV5-1; TRBD2 matches at 9 bases. The CDR3 sequence is 13 residues long. From germline, CDR1 is SGHRS and CDR2 YFSETQ. The V segment lost 0 bases and the J segment 14 bases; nucleotides outside the gene matches: 6. The CDR3 loop is CASSLGTGTSKFF. DNA of the CDR3: TGCGCCAGCAGCTTGGGAACCGGGACTAGCAAGTTCTTC.

V is TRBV12-3 or TRBV12-4 and J is TRBJ1-2, with D possibly matching TRBD1 (5 bases). V lost 6 bases to trimming and J lost 7 bases, with 12 bases between them. There are 12 residues in the CDR3. The DNA of the CDR3 is TGTGCCAGCAGGTCATTAGGGGTTGGCTACACCTTC. Encoded protein: CASRSLGVGYTF.

This chain uses TRBV7-3 with TRBJ2-7; perhaps TRBD2 as D (6 bases). CDR1 is SGHTA, CDR2 FQGTGA, per germline. This CDR3 has 11 amino acids. The CDR3 spells CARSGSYEQYF. CDR3 DNA: TGTGCGCGGAGCGGGTCCTACGAGCAGTACTTC.

The chain is built from TRBV28 and TRBJ1-5, with TRBD1 matching over 8 bases. V dropped 6 bases and J dropped 1; count of bases not matched to a gene: 5. CDR3 size: 15 residues. Germline V gene data show CDR1 as MDHEN and CDR2 as SYDVKM. CDR3 in amino acids: CASSPGGPSNQPQHF. For the CDR3, the DNA is TGTGCCAGCAGCCCAGGGGGCCCAAGCAATCAGCCCCAGCATTTT.

The chain combines TRBV14 with TRBJ1-3; the D is unclear. V was cut by 1 base and J by 0 bases, with 10 bases left in between. CDR1 and CDR2 from the germline V gene are SGHDN and FVKESK. This CDR3 is built from 16 residues. The DNA for the CDR3 is TGTGCCAGCAGCCAAGGAGGACTGTTCTCTGGAAACACCATATATTTT. As protein: CASSQGGLFSGNTIYF. The entire variable domain, with the rest obtained from reference TRBV14 and TRBJ1-3, is as follows: EAGVTQFPSHSVIEKGQTVTLRCDPISGHDNLYWYRRVMGKEIKFLLHFVKESKQDESGMPNNRFLAERTGGTYSTLKVQPAELEDSGVYFCASSQGGLFSGNTIYFGEGSWLTVV.

The chain uses TRBV6-6 and TRBJ1-5; 10 nucleotides align to TRBD1. Germline V CDR1 and CDR2: MNHNY, SVGAGI (reference sequence). CDR3 length equals 15 residues. The J segment lost 6 bases and the V segment lost 5 bases, leaving 7 bases of the junction unmatched. The CDR3 region is CASSEDRGISQPQHF. The CDR3 nucleotides are TGTGCCAGCAGTGAGGACAGGGGGATTAGTCAGCCCCAGCATTTT.

This clone appeared a few times. V and J are TRBV5-4 and TRBJ2-7; TRBD2 is a possible D gene (5 bases). The length of the CDR3 is 13 residues. Germline V lookup: CDR1 SGHNT, CDR2 YYREEE (reference sequence). Trimming removed 4 bases from V and 0 bases from J, with 8 bases in between. The CDR3 DNA is TGTGCCAGCAGCCCGGGATTCTCCTACGAGCAGTACTTC. Translated, it gives CASSPGFSYEQYF.

V usage is TRBV27 and J usage is TRBJ2-7; TRBD2 is a possible D gene (5 bases). In germline, CDR1 is MNHEY, CDR2 SMNVEV (reference sequence). Trimming took 3 bases from V and 2 from J, leaving 8 bases between them. This CDR3 is built from 13 residues. The CDR3 nucleotides are TGTGCCAGCAGTTTCGGGGATACCTACGAGCAGTACTTC. This gives the protein CASSFGDTYEQYF.

The chain combines TRBV5-1 with TRBJ2-6; 7 bases are shared with TRBD1. Germline CDR1 SGHRS, CDR2 YFSETQ. V lost 0 bases, J lost 0 bases, and 6 bases stayed unmatched. CDR3 size: 18 residues. CDR3 in amino acids: CASSLGGTASSGANVLTF. The CDR3 region has the DNA TGCGCCAGCAGCTTGGGAGGGACAGCGAGCTCTGGGGCCAACGTCCTGACTTTC.

The chain employs TRBV4-1 and TRBJ1-1; D is possibly TRBD1 (6 bases). CDR1 and CDR2 from the germline V gene are MGHRA and YSYEKL. Trimming cost V 0 bases and J 2 bases, with 13 bases left between them. CDR3 length: 16 residues. DNA for the CDR3: TGCGCCAGCAGCCAAGATGCCTCGGACAGTAACACTGAAGCTTTCTTT. This codes for CASSQDASDSNTEAFF.

The J gene is TRBJ2-1, the V gene TRBV6-5; TRBD2 might be the D (5 bases). The length of the CDR3 is 14 residues. V lost 8 bases and J 5 bases, leaving 16 bases between the germline ends. CDR1 and CDR2 from the germline V gene are MNHEY and SVGAGI. In DNA, the CDR3 is TGTGCCAGCTCGGTTATTCGGGGTCACAATGAGCAGTTCTTC. It specifies CASSVIRGHNEQFF.

The table lists this clone with a count of one. The genes are TRBV6-5 and TRBJ2-1; 10 positions match TRBD2. Germline V lookup: CDR1 MNHEY, CDR2 SVGAGI. Trimming took 7 bases from V and 6 from J; bases not matched to a gene: 9. CDR3 length: 15 residues. The CDR3, as DNA: TGTGCCAGCATTAGGGATGCTAGCGGGAGCAATGAGCAGTTCTTC. This codes for CASIRDASGSNEQFF.

This chain uses TRBV19 with TRBJ1-3; D not certain. Germline assignment: CDR1 LNHDA and CDR2 SQIVND (reference sequence). The CDR3 totals 13 residues. Trimming shortened V by 4 bases and J by 3 bases, and 7 bases separated the two germline ends. CDR3 bases: TGTGCCAGTAGTAGTAGCCTTGGAAACACCATATATTTT. Its translation is CASSSSLGNTIYF.

This sequence joins TRBV3-1 (or the pseudogene TRBV3-2) and TRBJ2-7; D is ambiguous. Germline V gene sequence: CDR1 LGHDT, CDR2 YNNKEL (reference sequence). The CDR3 runs 14 residues. V was pared by 0 bases and J by 7 bases, with 13 bases between. CDR3 coding DNA: TGTGCCAGCAGCCAAGATTGGCAGACTTTTGAGCAGTACTTC. This translates into CASSQDWQTFEQYF.

The chain couples TRBV6-2 or TRBV6-3 to TRBJ2-1, with 10 bases matching TRBD2. Per germline, CDR1 MNHEY and CDR2 SVGEGT. V lost 6 bases to trimming and J lost 7 bases; unmatched junction nucleotides: 6. This CDR3 comprises 14 residues. In DNA, the CDR3 is TGTGCCAGCAGCGGACTAGCGGCTAAAAATGAGCAGTTCTTC. Translation gives CASSGLAAKNEQFF.

The V call is TRBV6-6, the J call TRBJ1-1, with 10 nucleotides matching TRBD1. Germline V lookup: CDR1 MNHNY, CDR2 SVGAGI (reference sequence). J was trimmed by 6 bases and V by 6 bases; bases with no gene match: 10. The CDR3 covers 15 residues. In DNA form, the CDR3 reads TGTGCCAGCAGCAATCTCGGGACAGGGGTCCCTGAAGCTTTCTTT. This sequence encodes CASSNLGTGVPEAFF.

The chain couples TRBV28 to TRBJ2-5; 11 bases match TRBD2. The V segment lost 5 bases and the J segment 6 bases; nucleotides outside the gene matches: 8. The CDR3 consists of 15 residues. Germline-derived CDR1 and CDR2 are MDHEN and SYDVKM. This chain's CDR3 is CASSILAGVDQTQYF. In DNA, the CDR3 is TGTGCCAGCAGTATACTAGCGGGAGTAGATCAGACCCAGTACTTC.